This T cell receptor (beta chain) was observed in a study of blood T cell repertoires in COVID-19. Study at large: Donors in the United States, Italy and Spain gave samples during acute or convalescent COVID-19. The cDNA or gDNA used as material had been derived from T cells, B-cell-depleted T cells, or PBMCs.

In this sample, this clone turned up a few times. Original analysis: Scientists estimated how many nucleated cells there were by amplifying reference gene primers. Some clones are missing from TCRdb's copy, which holds only in-frame ones; the method was immunoSEQ multiplex PCR. V, J and clone size were drawn from that table, and D and trimming were deduced from the DNA. The sample includes 88,000 or so clones, roughly 89% of them seen just once. CDR3 length equals 13 residues. Per germline, CDR1 SEHNR and CDR2 FQNEAQ (reference sequence). Trimming cost V 5 bases and J 5 bases; bases outside gene matches: 4.

This sequence joins TRBV7-9 and TRBJ1-2, with TRBD1 matching 8 bases. This TCR was recovered from a man aged 45-65 years with acute or convalescent COVID-19. The sample was peripheral blood. CDR3 amino acids: CASSPGQGYGYTF. In DNA, the CDR3 is TGTGCCAGCAGCCCAGGACAGGGATATGGCTACACCTTC.